This paragraph covers one T cell receptor (beta chain) sequence. The antigen remains undetermined. Gene names and germline match the mouse. The CDR3 is cut off 1 residue early in the read; its end comes from the germline J gene. The CDR3 loop spans 13 amino acids. Trimming at V came to 5 bases and at J to 7 bases, leaving 6 bases not matched to a gene. Germline V gene data show CDR1 as SNHLY and CDR2 as FYNGKV (reference sequence). The entry originates in a study of tissue T cells after allogeneic stem cell transplantation. Findings and caveats of the study: TCR repertoires tracked anatomic similarity, regardless of disease or transplant status.

TCRbeta CDR3 was sequenced at survey depth with template counts. Generated by immunoSEQ multiplex PCR, the TCRdb table keeps only in-frame clones and is missing some. Of some 5,700 clones listed, 35% to 50% were seen once; the top ten hold approximately 15%. The time point was: mouse harvest day 14 after allogeneic transplant. Each mouse received 10^7 T-cell-depleted marrow cells plus 10^6 splenic CD5+ T cells by tail vein. This mouse GVHD model was MHC-mismatched B6 to BALB/c, profiled day 7 or 14. The TCR was taken from a female BALB/c mouse given C57BL/6 T cells with graft-versus-host disease after an allogeneic hematopoietic cell transplant. The specimen sequenced was gut tissue. The chain links TRBV3 to TRBJ2-5; TRBD1 matches at 7 bases. CDR3: CASSPQGSHTQYF. The covered CDR3 bases are TGTGCCAGCAGCCCACAGGGGTCGCACACCCAGTAC.